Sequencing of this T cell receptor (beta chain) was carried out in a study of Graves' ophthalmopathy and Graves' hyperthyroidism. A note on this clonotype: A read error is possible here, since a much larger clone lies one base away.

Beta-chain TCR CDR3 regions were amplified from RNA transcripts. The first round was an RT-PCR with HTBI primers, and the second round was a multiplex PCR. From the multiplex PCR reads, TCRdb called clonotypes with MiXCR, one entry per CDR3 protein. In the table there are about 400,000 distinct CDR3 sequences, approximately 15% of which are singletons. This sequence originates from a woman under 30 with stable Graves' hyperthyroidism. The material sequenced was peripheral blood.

The chain's CDR3 is CASRLTTSDTRYF. Here the CDR3 DNA reads TGTGCCAGCAGACTGACCACCTCAGATACGCGGTATTTT. This rearrangement joins TRBV12-3 or TRBV12-4 to TRBJ2-3; unclear D gene. CDR3 size: 13 residues.